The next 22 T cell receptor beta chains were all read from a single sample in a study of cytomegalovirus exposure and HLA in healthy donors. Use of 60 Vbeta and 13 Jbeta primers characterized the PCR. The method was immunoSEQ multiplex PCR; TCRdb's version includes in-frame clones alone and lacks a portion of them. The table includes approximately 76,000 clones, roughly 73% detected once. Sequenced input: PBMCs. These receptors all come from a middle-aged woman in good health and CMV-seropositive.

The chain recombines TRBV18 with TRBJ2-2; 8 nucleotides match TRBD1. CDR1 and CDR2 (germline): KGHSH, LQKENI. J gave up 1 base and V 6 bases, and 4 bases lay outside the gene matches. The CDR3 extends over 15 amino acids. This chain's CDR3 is CASSAGTGNTGELFF. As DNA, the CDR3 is TGTGCCAGCTCGGCCGGGACAGGGAACACCGGGGAGCTGTTTTTT.

The CDR3 protein is CASSPSGRGDEKLFF. CDR3 bases: TGCGCCAGCAGCCCTAGCGGGAGGGGCGACGAAAAACTGTTTTTT. The rearrangement uses TRBV4-3 and TRBJ1-4, with D maybe TRBD1 (5 bases). The CDR3 extends over 15 amino acids. Germline CDR1 and CDR2: LGHNA and YSLEER. The V end lost 4 bases, the J end lost 8 bases, and 17 bases lay between the germline ends.

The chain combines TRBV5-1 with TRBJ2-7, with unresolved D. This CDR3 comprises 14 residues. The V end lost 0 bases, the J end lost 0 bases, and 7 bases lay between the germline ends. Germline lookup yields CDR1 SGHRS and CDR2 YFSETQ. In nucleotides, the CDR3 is TGCGCCAGCAGCTTGGCCCACTCCTCCTACGAGCAGTACTTC. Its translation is CASSLAHSSYEQYF.

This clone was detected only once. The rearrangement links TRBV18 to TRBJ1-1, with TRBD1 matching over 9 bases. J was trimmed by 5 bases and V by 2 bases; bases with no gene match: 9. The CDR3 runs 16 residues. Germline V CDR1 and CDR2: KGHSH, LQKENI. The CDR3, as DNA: TGTGCCAGCTCACCAAAGGGGACAGGGTCGGGGACTGAAGCTTTCTTT. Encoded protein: CASSPKGTGSGTEAFF.

CDR3 DNA sequence: TGCGCCAGCAGCCAAGCCCCGTCGGTATTCACCTATAATTCACCCCTCCACTTT. Residues: CASSQAPSVFTYNSPLHF. The V and J genes are TRBV4-3 and TRBJ1-6; D remains unclear. Trimming shortened V by 1 base and J by 2 bases, and 15 bases separated the two germline ends. The CDR3 is made up of 18 amino acids. Germline CDR1 LGHNA, CDR2 YSLEER.

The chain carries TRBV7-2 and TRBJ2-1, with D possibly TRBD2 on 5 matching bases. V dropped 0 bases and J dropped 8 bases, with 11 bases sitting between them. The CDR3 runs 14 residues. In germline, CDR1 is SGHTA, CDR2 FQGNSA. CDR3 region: CASSLAEGAYEQFF. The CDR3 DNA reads TGTGCCAGCAGCTTAGCTGAGGGAGCCTATGAGCAGTTCTTC.

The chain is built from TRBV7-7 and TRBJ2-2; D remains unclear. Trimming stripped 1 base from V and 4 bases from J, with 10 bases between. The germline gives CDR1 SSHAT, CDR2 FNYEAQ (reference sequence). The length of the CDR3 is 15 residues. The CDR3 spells CASSLEAVTTGELFF. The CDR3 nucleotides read TGTGCCAGCAGCTTAGAAGCTGTAACCACCGGGGAGCTGTTTTTT.

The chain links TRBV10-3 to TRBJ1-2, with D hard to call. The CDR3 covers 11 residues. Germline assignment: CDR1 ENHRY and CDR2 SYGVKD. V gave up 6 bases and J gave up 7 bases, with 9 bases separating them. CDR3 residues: CAIRGQAGYTF. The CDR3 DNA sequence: TGTGCCATCAGGGGCCAAGCTGGCTACACCTTC.

The CDR3 here is CASSRLMLGHKNTEAFF. The CDR3 nucleotides are TGCGCCAGCAGCCGTCTAATGCTGGGACACAAGAACACTGAAGCTTTCTTT. The gene calls are TRBV4-1 and TRBJ1-1, with D possibly being TRBD1 (6 bases). The V and J ends lost 4 bases and 1 base respectively, with 19 bases between them. CDR1 is MGHRA and CDR2 is YSYEKL in the germline V gene. The CDR3 covers 17 residues.

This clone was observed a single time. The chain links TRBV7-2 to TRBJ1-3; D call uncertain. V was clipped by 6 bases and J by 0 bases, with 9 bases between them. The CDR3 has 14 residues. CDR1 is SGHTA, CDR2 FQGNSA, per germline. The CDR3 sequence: CASRAASSGNTIYF. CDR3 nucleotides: TGTGCCAGCAGGGCAGCGAGCTCTGGAAACACCATATATTTT.

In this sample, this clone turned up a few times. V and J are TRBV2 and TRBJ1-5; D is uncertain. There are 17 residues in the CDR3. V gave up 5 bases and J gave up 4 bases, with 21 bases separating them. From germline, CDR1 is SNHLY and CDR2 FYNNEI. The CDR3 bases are TGTGCCAGCAGTCCCCTCCAGGAAACTGCCCGAAATCAGCCCCAGCATTTT. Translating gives CASSPLQETARNQPQHF.

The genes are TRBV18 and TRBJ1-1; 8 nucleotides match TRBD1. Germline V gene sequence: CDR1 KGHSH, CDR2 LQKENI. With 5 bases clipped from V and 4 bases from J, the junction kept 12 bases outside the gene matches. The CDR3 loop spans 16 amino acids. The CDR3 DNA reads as TGTGCCAGCTCAGACAGGGGAGAGGGGATTCGCACTGAAGCTTTCTTT. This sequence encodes CASSDRGEGIRTEAFF.

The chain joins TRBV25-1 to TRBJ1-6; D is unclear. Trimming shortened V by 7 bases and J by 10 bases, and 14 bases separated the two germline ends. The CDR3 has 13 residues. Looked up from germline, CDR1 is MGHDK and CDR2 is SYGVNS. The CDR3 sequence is CASTTLGESPLHF. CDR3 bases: TGTGCCAGCACCACCCTGGGCGAGTCACCCCTCCACTTT.

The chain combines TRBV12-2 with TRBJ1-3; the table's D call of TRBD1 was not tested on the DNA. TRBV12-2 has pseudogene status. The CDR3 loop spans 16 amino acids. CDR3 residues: CASRSPGTSSGNTIYF. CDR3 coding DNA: TGTGCAAGTCGATCACCCGGGACAAGCTCTGGAAACACCATATATTTT.

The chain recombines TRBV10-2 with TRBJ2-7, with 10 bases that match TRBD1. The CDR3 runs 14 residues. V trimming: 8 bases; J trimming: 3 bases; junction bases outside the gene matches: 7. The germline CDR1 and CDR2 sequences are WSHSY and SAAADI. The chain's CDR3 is CASLRTGGFYEQYF. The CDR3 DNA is TGCGCCAGCCTCCGGACAGGGGGGTTCTACGAGCAGTACTTC.

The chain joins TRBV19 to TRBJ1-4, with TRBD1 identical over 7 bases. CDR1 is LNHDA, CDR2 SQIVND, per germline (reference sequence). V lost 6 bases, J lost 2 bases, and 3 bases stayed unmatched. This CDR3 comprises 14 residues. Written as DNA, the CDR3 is TGTGCCAGTAGACCGACAGGGACTAATGAAAAACTGTTTTTT. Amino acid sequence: CASRPTGTNEKLFF.

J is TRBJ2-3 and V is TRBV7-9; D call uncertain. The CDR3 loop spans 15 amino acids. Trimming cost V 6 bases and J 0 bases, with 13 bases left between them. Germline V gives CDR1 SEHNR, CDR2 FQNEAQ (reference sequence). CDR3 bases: TGTGCCAGCAGTCCCGGAGAGATTAGCACAGATACGCAGTATTTT. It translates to CASSPGEISTDTQYF.

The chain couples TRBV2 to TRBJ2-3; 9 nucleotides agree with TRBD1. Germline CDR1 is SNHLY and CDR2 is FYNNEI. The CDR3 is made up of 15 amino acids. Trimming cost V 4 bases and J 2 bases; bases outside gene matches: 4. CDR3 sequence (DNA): TGTGCCAGCAGTGCGACAGGGGGACACACAGATACGCAGTATTTT. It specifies CASSATGGHTDTQYF.

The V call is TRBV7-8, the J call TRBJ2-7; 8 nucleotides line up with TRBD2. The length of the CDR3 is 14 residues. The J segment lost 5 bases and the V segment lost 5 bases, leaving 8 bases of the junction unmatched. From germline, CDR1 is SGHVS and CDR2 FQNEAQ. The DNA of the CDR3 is TGTGCCAGCAGCCAACTGACTAGCGACAACGAGCAGTACTTC. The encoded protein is CASSQLTSDNEQYF.

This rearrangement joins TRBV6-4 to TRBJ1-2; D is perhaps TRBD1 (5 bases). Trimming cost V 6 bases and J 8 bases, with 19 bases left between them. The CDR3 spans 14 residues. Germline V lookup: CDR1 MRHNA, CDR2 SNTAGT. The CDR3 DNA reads TGTGCCAGCAGGGTAGACAGTACTACGTGGGGCTACACCTTC. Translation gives CASRVDSTTWGYTF.

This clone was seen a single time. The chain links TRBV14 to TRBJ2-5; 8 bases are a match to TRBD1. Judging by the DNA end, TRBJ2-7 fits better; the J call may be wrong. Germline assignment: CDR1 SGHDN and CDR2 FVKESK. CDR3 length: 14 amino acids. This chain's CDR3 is CASSRVTGVYEQYF. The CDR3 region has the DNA TGTGCCAGCAGCCGAGTGACAGGGGTCTACGAGCAGTACTTC.

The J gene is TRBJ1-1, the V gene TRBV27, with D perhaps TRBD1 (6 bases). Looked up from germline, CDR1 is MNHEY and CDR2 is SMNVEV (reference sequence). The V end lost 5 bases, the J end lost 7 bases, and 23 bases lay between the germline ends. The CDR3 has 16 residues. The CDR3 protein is CASSPPLGTINFEAFF. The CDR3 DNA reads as TGTGCCAGCAGTCCCCCCCTGGGGACAATTAACTTTGAAGCTTTCTTT.